The clone carrying this T cell receptor beta chain was counted a single time. The antigen is unknown. This entry belongs to a study of cytomegalovirus exposure and HLA in healthy donors. Study-wide results and limits: The classifier, whose performance was assessed in both the original and validation cohorts, reportedly diagnosed cytomegalovirus status with high specificity and sensitivity. A later analysis found common viral pathogens apparently linked to several of the most significant clusters. Most sequenced TCRs were rare (though some public TCRs occurred in many donors). Later analysis associated a missense DCLRE1C variant with TCR beta V- and J-gene trimming.

This PCR relied on a set of 60 Vbeta primers and 13 Jbeta primers. The repertoire was sequenced with immunoSEQ multiplex PCR; TCRdb's copy has only in-frame clones and lacks some. The sample carries some 90,000 clones, about four fifths recorded once. Germline-derived CDR1 and CDR2 are SNHLY and FYNNEI. The CDR3 consists of 13 residues. Trimming took off 7 bases at V and 4 bases at J, with 13 bases between the two ends. Sequencing input: PBMCs. This clonotype originated in a woman aged 40 to 50 in good health and CMV-seronegative. The rearrangement joins TRBV2 to TRBJ1-1; D remains unclear. The CDR3 sequence: CASTPPSGTEAFF. The CDR3 bases are TGTGCCAGCACCCCACCGTCGGGCACTGAAGCTTTCTTT. Combining the CDR3 with reference TRBV2 and TRBJ1-1 gives the whole variable domain EPEVTQTPSHQVTQMGQEVILRCVPISNHLYFYWYRQILGQKVEFLVSFYNNEISEKSEIFDDQFSVERPDGSNFTLKIRSTKLEDSAMYFCASTPPSGTEAFFGQGTRLTVV.